The rows below give T cell receptor beta chains drawn from one sample of a study of shared clonotypes between healthy human individuals. Clones were sequenced by immunoSEQ multiplex PCR, and TCRdb holds only the in-frame ones, with some missing. The table records about 2.4 million clones, over 85% of them present only once. The sequencing input was naive CD4+ T cells from PBMCs. The receptors originated from a man younger than 35 in good health. Some clones in this sample may be carry-over from other donors' samples. Each CDR3 is given with its conserved first and last residue. A D gene is named only where the DNA matches it firmly. Clone sizes are given selectively: once, few, many, or a class where the clone is expanded.

abundance	v_gene	j_gene	d_gene	CDR3nt	CDR3aa
few	TRBV28	TRBJ1-1	TRBD1	TGTGCCAGCAGCTCTACAGGGGGCACTGAAGCTTTCTTT	CASSSTGGTEAFF
-	TRBV19	TRBJ2-3	TRBD1	TGTGCCAGTAGTACGCGGACAGGGGGCGTGTCAGATACGCAGTATTTT	CASSTRTGGVSDTQYF
-	TRBV14	TRBJ1-1	-	TGTGCCAGCAGCCAAGCTGACAGCCGGGCTTTCTTT	CASSQADSRAFF
few	TRBV30	TRBJ1-2	-	TGTGCCTGGAGCCCTATGGGGTATGGCTACACCTTC	CAWSPMGYGYTF
-	TRBV7-2	TRBJ1-4	-	TGTGCCAGCAGCTTAACGGGTTTGGGGAATCGGCTGTTTTTT	CASSLTGLGNRLFF
-	TRBV28	TRBJ1-2	-	TGTGCCAGCAGTTTTTTGGGGGCTGATTGGAATGGCTACACCTTC	CASSFLGADWNGYTF
-	TRBV28	TRBJ2-7	-	TGTGCCAGCAGCTTGGGGAGGGACAGCCGCGAGCAGTACTTC	CASSLGRDSREQYF
-	TRBV11-2	TRBJ1-1	TRBD1	TGTGCCAGCAGCCACAGGGGGAACACTGAAGCTTTCTTT	CASSHRGNTEAFF
once	TRBV11-2	TRBJ1-4	-	TGTGCCAGCAGCTTAGGGGCGGGGTTTAATGAAAAACTGTTTTTT	CASSLGAGFNEKLFF
-	TRBV2	TRBJ2-3	TRBD2	TGTGCCAGCATGACAAGGGGACTAGCGGGAGCTCCAGATACGCAGTATTTT	CASMTRGLAGAPDTQYF
-	TRBV29-1	TRBJ2-7	TRBD1	TGCAGCGTTAGACAGGGGAGCTCCTACGAGCAGTACTTC	CSVRQGSSYEQYF
few	TRBV9	TRBJ2-7	-	TGTGCCAGCAGCCCGAGTCCCAGCTCCTACGAGCAGTACTTC	CASSPSPSSYEQYF
-	TRBV7-2	TRBJ2-1	-	TGTGCCAGCAGCTCTGACCTCCTCCAGGGGCGTGAGCAGTTCTTC	CASSSDLLQGREQFF